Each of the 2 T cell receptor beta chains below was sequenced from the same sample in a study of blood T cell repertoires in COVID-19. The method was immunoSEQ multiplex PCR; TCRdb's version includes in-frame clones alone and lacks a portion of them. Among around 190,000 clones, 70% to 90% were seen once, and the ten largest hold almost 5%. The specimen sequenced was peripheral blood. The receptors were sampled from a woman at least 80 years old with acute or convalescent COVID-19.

DNA of the CDR3: TGTGCCTCAAAAGCGGGGGCCGCGAACTATAATTCACCCCTCCACTTT. It yields the protein CASKAGAANYNSPLHF. V gene TRBV30 combines with J gene TRBJ1-6, with D perhaps matching TRBD1 (6 bases). This CDR3 has 16 amino acids. V was clipped by 7 bases and J by 3 bases, with 19 bases between them. Germline CDR1 GTSNPN, CDR2 SVGIG (reference sequence).

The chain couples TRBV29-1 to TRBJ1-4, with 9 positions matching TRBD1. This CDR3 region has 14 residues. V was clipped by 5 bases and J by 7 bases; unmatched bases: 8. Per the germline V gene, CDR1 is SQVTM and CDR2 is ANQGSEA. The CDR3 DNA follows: TGCAGCGTTACACAGGGGGCCAGGGGTGAAAAACTGTTTTTT. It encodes CSVTQGARGEKLFF.